The entry that follows covers one TCR beta chain sequence. The source of the sample is a study of shared clonotypes between healthy human individuals. Several immunoSEQ plates received, in even portions, the genomic DNA of each subset. It was 250 to 350 ng DNA, approximately 30,000 T cell genomes, that went into each replicate PCR of unsorted PBMC. Sequencing used immunoSEQ multiplex PCR; TCRdb keeps in-frame clones, though not all of them. The data show fewer than 600,000 clones, roughly 77% seen once. Each sample came from a Caucasian adult donor living in Nashville, Tennessee. Each unsorted sample relied on 100 million or so PBMCs as its source of genomic DNA. V was pared by 4 bases and J by 6 bases, with 19 bases between. The CDR3 spans 15 residues. The germline CDR1 and CDR2 sequences are SGHTA and FQGNSA.

The chain is built from TRBV7-2 and TRBJ2-7, with TRBD2 as a possible D gene (5 bases). The receptor was derived from a woman in her thirties or forties in good health. Some clones in this sample may be carry-over from other donors' samples. The material sequenced was PBMCs. CDR3 sequence: CASSSPAGPRGEQYF. CDR3 DNA: TGTGCCAGCAGCTCTCCGGCCGGGCCCCGGGGCGAGCAGTACTTC.